A single sample is the source of the 26 T cell receptor beta chains below, sequenced in a study of T cell responses to AZD1222 COVID-19 vaccine. Repertoires were generated with immunoSEQ multiplex PCR, while TCRdb's copy carries only in-frame clones and drops some. The sample records 140,000 or so clones, 80% to 90% being singletons. The specimen comprised peripheral blood, sampled on day 0 of AZD1222 vaccination. All receptors derive from an adult in good health.

The chain uses TRBV9 and TRBJ1-3; D is uncertain. V was trimmed by 0 bases and J by 0 bases, leaving 10 bases between them. Germline-derived CDR1 and CDR2 are SGDLS and YYNGEE. This CDR3 comprises 16 residues. DNA of the CDR3: TGTGCCAGCAGCGTAGTAGGGATTAGCTCTGGAAACACCATATATTTT. Amino acid sequence: CASSVVGISSGNTIYF. Combining the CDR3 with reference TRBV9 and TRBJ1-3 gives the whole variable domain DSGVTQTPKHLITATGQRVTLRCSPRSGDLSVYWYQQSLDQGLQFLIQYYNGEERAKGNILERFSAQQFPDLHSELNLSSLELGDSALYFCASSVVGISSGNTIYFGEGSWLTVV.

This clone was seen a single time. The chain carries TRBV12-3 or TRBV12-4 and TRBJ2-7; no clear D gene. The CDR3 consists of 13 residues. Trimming left V 3 bases short and J 2 bases short, with 8 bases between. This CDR3 reads CASSFAGTYEQYF. CDR3 DNA: TGTGCCAGCAGTTTCGCAGGCACCTACGAGCAGTACTTC.

As concerns this clone: Its ends do not fully match the called genes, so a read error is possible. The chain carries TRBV19 and TRBJ1-5; D remains ambiguous. Germline V lookup: CDR1 LNHDA, CDR2 SQIVND (reference sequence). The CDR3 contains 11 residues. The CDR3 DNA reads TGTGCCAGTAGTATAGAAGAAATGAGCAATTTT. Translation: CASSIEEMSNF.

J is TRBJ1-1 and V is TRBV6-5; TRBD1 might be the D (5 bases). The germline V gene encodes CDR1 MNHEY and CDR2 SVGAGI. Trimming left V 7 bases short and J 1 base short, with 13 bases between. The CDR3 is made up of 14 amino acids. CDR3 sequence reads: CASINLGQNTEAFF. The CDR3 nucleotides are TGTGCCAGCATTAACCTCGGACAGAACACTGAAGCTTTCTTT.

Of note for this clone: Other DNA variants within this sample encode the same CDR3. The chain combines TRBV3-1 (or the pseudogene TRBV3-2) with TRBJ1-1; D unresolved. Germline V lookup: CDR1 LGHDT, CDR2 YNNKEL (reference sequence). V lost 1 base, J lost 5 bases, and 8 bases lay in between. The CDR3 spans 13 residues. The CDR3 coding sequence is TGTGCCAGCAGCCAAGGGCTAGGGACTGAAGCTTTCTTT. Translating gives CASSQGLGTEAFF.

This rearrangement joins TRBV27 to TRBJ2-3, with D perhaps matching TRBD1 (5 bases). CDR1 is MNHEY and CDR2 is SMNVEV in the germline V gene (reference sequence). This CDR3 region has 14 residues. With 2 bases removed from V and 7 bases from J, the gap between germline ends came to 13 bases. The CDR3 is CASSLMGQRNTQYF. The CDR3 DNA is TGTGCCAGCAGTTTAATGGGGCAACGGAATACGCAGTATTTT.

This chain joins TRBV24-1 and TRBJ2-3; D is possibly TRBD2 (7 bases). This CDR3 has 15 residues. Per germline, CDR1 KGHDR and CDR2 SFDVKD. Trimming pared 4 bases from V and 0 bases from J, leaving 10 bases between. The CDR3 here is CATSEGGLSTDTQYF. The CDR3 DNA follows: TGTGCCACCAGTGAGGGGGGGCTTAGCACAGATACGCAGTATTTT.

The chain employs TRBV7-3 and TRBJ2-3; TRBD1 aligns across 7 bases. The trim removed 1 base at V and 6 bases at J, leaving 4 bases unmatched. The germline V gene has CDR1 SGHTA and CDR2 FQGTGA. The CDR3 loop spans 14 amino acids. The CDR3 DNA sequence: TGTGCCAGCAGCTTAATAGGGGGCAGGGATACGCAGTATTTT. This codes for CASSLIGGRDTQYF.

The chain couples TRBV3-1 (or the pseudogene TRBV3-2) to TRBJ2-7, with TRBD2 identical over 9 bases. There are 16 residues in the CDR3. CDR1 is LGHDT and CDR2 is YNNKEL in the germline V gene (reference sequence). The junction had 9 bases not matched to a gene; V was cut back by 1 base and J by 5 bases. The CDR3: CASSQAGVIAGDEQYF. For the CDR3, the DNA is TGTGCCAGCAGCCAAGCCGGTGTAATAGCGGGAGACGAGCAGTACTTC.

The CDR3: CAWSVGTSSGANVLTF. The CDR3 region has the DNA TGTGCCTGGAGTGTAGGCACAAGCTCTGGGGCCAACGTCCTGACTTTC. The rearrangement links TRBV30 to TRBJ2-6; D is unresolved. This CDR3 has 16 residues. Trimming pared 0 bases from V and 0 bases from J, leaving 9 bases between. Germline CDR1 reads GTSNPN; CDR2 reads SVGIG (reference sequence).

V and J are TRBV6-5 and TRBJ2-2; no reliable D call. The CDR3 runs 16 residues. Germline V lookup: CDR1 MNHEY, CDR2 SVGAGI. V was cut by 3 bases and J by 0 bases, with 11 bases left in between. CDR3 nucleotides: TGTGCCAGCAGTTATGTTATTACCCCGAACACCGGGGAGCTGTTTTTT. This translates into CASSYVITPNTGELFF.

V is TRBV13 and J is TRBJ2-3, with D possibly TRBD2 on 6 matching bases. V was clipped by 5 bases and J by 0 bases, with 15 bases between them. Per the germline V gene, CDR1 is PRHDT and CDR2 is FYEKMQ (reference sequence). The CDR3 is 16 residues long. The CDR3 bases are TGTGCCAGCAGCCCCTGGGGCGGGGCTAGCACAGATACGCAGTATTTT. It encodes CASSPWGGASTDTQYF.

The chain carries TRBV6-5 and TRBJ2-3; D might be TRBD1 (7 bases). Germline V gene sequence: CDR1 MNHEY, CDR2 SVGAGI. V lost 7 bases to trimming and J lost 2 bases, with 13 bases between them. The CDR3 consists of 14 residues. CDR3 region: CASKGAGFTDTQYF. CDR3 sequence (DNA): TGTGCCAGCAAGGGGGCGGGGTTCACAGATACGCAGTATTTT.

The chain couples TRBV29-1 to TRBJ2-7, with 8 bases aligning to TRBD1. J lost 2 bases, V lost 6 bases, and 3 bases had no gene match. The CDR3 has 12 residues. Germline V gene data show CDR1 as SQVTM and CDR2 as ANQGSEA. The CDR3 DNA reads TGCAGCGTCGAGGACAGGGCCTACGAGCAGTACTTC. Encoded protein: CSVEDRAYEQYF.

The rearrangement uses TRBV5-5 and TRBJ2-2, with 8 bases lining up with TRBD2. Germline lookup yields CDR1 SGHKS and CDR2 YYEKEE (reference sequence). With 2 bases clipped from V and 8 bases from J, the junction kept 5 bases outside the gene matches. The CDR3 is 14 amino acids. The CDR3 sequence is CASSFREGLGELFF. The DNA for the CDR3 is TGTGCCAGCAGCTTCCGGGAGGGCCTAGGGGAGCTGTTTTTT.

The chain is built from TRBV25-1 and TRBJ1-1; D is unresolved. V was cut by 6 bases and J by 4 bases, with 6 bases left in between. CDR1 is MGHDK and CDR2 is SYGVNS in the germline V gene. This CDR3 is 11 amino acids long. CDR3 sequence reads: CASREGTEAFF. For the CDR3, the DNA is TGTGCCAGCAGAGAAGGCACTGAAGCTTTCTTT.

CDR3 region: CASSLGFVDYTF. In nucleotides, the CDR3 is TGTGCCAGCAGTTTGGGATTTGTCGACTACACCTTC. The rearrangement uses TRBV12-3 or TRBV12-4 and TRBJ1-2, with D unresolved. Trimming removed 3 bases at V and 10 bases at J, with 12 bases between. This CDR3 has 12 residues.

This clone was detected a few times. The V call is TRBV19, the J call TRBJ2-7; 12 positions agree with TRBD2. V was clipped by 5 bases and J by 7 bases; unmatched bases: 9. CDR3 size: 15 residues. Germline V lookup: CDR1 LNHDA, CDR2 SQIVND (reference sequence). CDR3 loop: CASSLTSGGLAEQYF. In nucleotides, the CDR3 is TGTGCCAGTAGTCTAACTAGCGGGGGGCTTGCGGAGCAGTACTTC.

This rearrangement joins TRBV19 to TRBJ1-5; TRBD1 aligns across 9 bases. V gave up 5 bases and J gave up 7 bases; unmatched junction bases: 6. Germline-derived CDR1 and CDR2 are LNHDA and SQIVND (reference sequence). The length of the CDR3 is 14 residues. The DNA of the CDR3 is TGTGCCAGTAGTGCACAGGGGGCTTGGCAGCCCCAGCATTTT. It translates to CASSAQGAWQPQHF.

This clone was observed a few times. The chain uses TRBV12-3 or TRBV12-4 and TRBJ1-2; D possibly corresponds to TRBD1 (5 bases). The CDR3 is made up of 11 amino acids. Trimming took 9 bases from V and 7 from J, leaving 12 bases between them. The CDR3 region is CASHGGGGYTF. As DNA, the CDR3 is TGTGCCAGTCATGGGGGGGGTGGCTACACCTTC.

This chain connects TRBV19 to TRBJ1-1; D possibly corresponds to TRBD1 (6 bases). V was trimmed by 2 bases and J by 1 base, leaving 14 bases between them. Germline-derived CDR1 and CDR2 are LNHDA and SQIVND (reference sequence). CDR3 length: 16 residues. CDR3 sequence (DNA): TGTGCCAGTAGTATAAGGCGACAGGTGAAGAACACTGAAGCTTTCTTT. Residues: CASSIRRQVKNTEAFF.

The rearrangement joins TRBV4-1 to TRBJ2-5; D is ambiguous. CDR1 is MGHRA and CDR2 is YSYEKL in the germline V gene. Trimming pared 4 bases from V and 7 bases from J, leaving 13 bases between. This CDR3 region has 13 residues. The CDR3 sequence: CASSPGLMGTQYF. CDR3 bases: TGCGCCAGCAGCCCGGGTTTGATGGGGACCCAGTACTTC.

The CDR3 loop is CASSLTVNTEAFF. The CDR3 bases are TGTGCCAGCAGCTTGACAGTCAACACTGAAGCTTTCTTT. The chain couples TRBV12-3 or TRBV12-4 to TRBJ1-1; a possible D gene is TRBD1 (5 bases). Trimming shortened V by 6 bases and J by 2 bases, and 10 bases separated the two germline ends. CDR3 length: 13 residues.

The chain couples TRBV12-3 or TRBV12-4 to TRBJ1-2; weak D call: TRBD1 (6 bases). This CDR3 comprises 13 residues. Trimming removed 5 bases from V and 2 bases from J, with 9 bases in between. The CDR3 DNA reads TGTGCCAGCAGTCAAACAGGGAACTATGGCTACACCTTC. Amino acids: CASSQTGNYGYTF.

The J gene is TRBJ1-1, the V gene TRBV18; 10 bases align to TRBD1. The germline V gene has CDR1 KGHSH and CDR2 LQKENI. The CDR3 extends over 16 amino acids. V dropped 4 bases and J dropped 0; count of bases not matched to a gene: 5. CDR3 in amino acids: CASSQGTGEMNTEAFF. The CDR3 bases are TGTGCCAGCTCACAAGGGACAGGGGAAATGAACACTGAAGCTTTCTTT.

The genes are TRBV15 and TRBJ1-5, with 10 bases identical to TRBD1. J lost 6 bases, V lost 2 bases, and 7 bases had no gene match. The CDR3 is made up of 16 amino acids. The germline gives CDR1 LNHNV, CDR2 YYDKDF (reference sequence). The CDR3 is CATSRPGTGAIQPQHF. The DNA of the CDR3 is TGTGCCACCAGCAGACCCGGGACAGGGGCAATTCAGCCCCAGCATTTT.